This TCR beta chain was retrieved from a study of blood T cell repertoires in COVID-19. The CDR3 runs 14 residues. The V gene's germline CDR1 is MNHEY and CDR2 SVGAGI. The V gene lost 6 bases and the J gene lost 7 bases, with 18 bases spanning the gap. In Seattle, patients joined the study during active infection and were tracked longitudinally. Libraries were prepared by immunoSEQ multiplex PCR; TCRdb keeps only in-frame clonotypes and omits some of them. The sample records roughly 180,000 clones, 81% being singletons. Sequenced input: peripheral blood. The TCR was taken from a woman in her thirties or forties with COVID-19, enrolled during active disease. The chain has TRBV6-5 and TRBJ1-1; tentative D call: TRBD1 (6 bases). CDR3 nucleotide sequence: TGTGCCAGCAGACCTACAGGGCGGCAGGGTGAAGCTTTCTTT. As protein: CASRPTGRQGEAFF.